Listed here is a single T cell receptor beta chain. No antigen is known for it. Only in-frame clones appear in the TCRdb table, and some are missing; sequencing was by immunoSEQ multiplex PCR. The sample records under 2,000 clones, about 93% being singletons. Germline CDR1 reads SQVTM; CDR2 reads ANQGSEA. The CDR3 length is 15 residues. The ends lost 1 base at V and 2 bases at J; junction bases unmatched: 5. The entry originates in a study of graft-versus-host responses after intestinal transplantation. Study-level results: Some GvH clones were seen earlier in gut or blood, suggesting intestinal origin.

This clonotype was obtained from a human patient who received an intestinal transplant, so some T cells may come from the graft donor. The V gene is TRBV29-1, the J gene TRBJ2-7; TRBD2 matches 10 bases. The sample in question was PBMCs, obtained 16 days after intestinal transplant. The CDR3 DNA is TGCAGCGTTGAAGGACATAGCGGGGGGCCCTACGAGCAGTACTTC. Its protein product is CSVEGHSGGPYEQYF.